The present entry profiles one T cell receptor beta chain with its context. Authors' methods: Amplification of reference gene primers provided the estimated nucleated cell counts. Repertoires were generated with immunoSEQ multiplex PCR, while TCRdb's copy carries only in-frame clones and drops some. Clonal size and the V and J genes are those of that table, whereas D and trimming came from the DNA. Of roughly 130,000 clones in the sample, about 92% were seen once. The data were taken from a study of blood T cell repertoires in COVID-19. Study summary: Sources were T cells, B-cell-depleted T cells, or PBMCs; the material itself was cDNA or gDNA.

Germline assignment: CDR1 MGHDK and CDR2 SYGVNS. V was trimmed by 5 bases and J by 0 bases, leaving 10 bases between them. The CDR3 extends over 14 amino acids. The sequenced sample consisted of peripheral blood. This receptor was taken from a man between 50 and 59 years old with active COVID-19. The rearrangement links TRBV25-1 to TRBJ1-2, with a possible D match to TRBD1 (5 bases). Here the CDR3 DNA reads TGTGCCAGCAGTCTCCGGGGGTCTAACTATGGCTACACCTTC. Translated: CASSLRGSNYGYTF.